Presented here are 7 T cell receptor beta chains from one specimen sequenced in a study of cytomegalovirus exposure and HLA in healthy donors. The primer mix had 60 Vbeta and 13 Jbeta primers. TCRdb keeps only in-frame clones here, not all; method: immunoSEQ multiplex PCR. Among under 200,000 clones, 79% were seen once, and the ten largest hold more than 0.55%. Sequencing was carried out using PBMCs. The receptors come from a woman in her forties in good health and CMV-seronegative.

The chain uses TRBV5-5 and TRBJ2-5; no definite D call. Deletions cut 7 bases from V and 2 bases from J, with 12 bases between. CDR1 is SGHKS and CDR2 is YYEKEE in the germline V gene (reference sequence). This CDR3 has 13 residues. CDR3 nucleotides: TGTGCCAGCCGCCCCCAGGTTCAAGAGACCCAGTACTTC. This codes for CASRPQVQETQYF.

This clone appeared a few times. This sequence joins TRBV19 and TRBJ1-1, with TRBD1 as a possible D gene (5 bases). The CDR3 totals 12 residues. The germline V gene has CDR1 LNHDA and CDR2 SQIVND (reference sequence). The V end was cut by 5 bases, the J end by 5 bases, with 9 bases between. The DNA of the CDR3 is TGTGCCAGTAGTGGCGGGGGAACTGAAGCTTTCTTT. Its protein is CASSGGGTEAFF.

The chain links TRBV4-1 to TRBJ2-7, with 11 bases identical to TRBD2. Germline V gives CDR1 MGHRA, CDR2 YSYEKL. This CDR3 has 14 residues. Trimming took 5 bases from V and 7 from J; bases not matched to a gene: 7. The CDR3 bases are TGCGCCAGCAGCAAACTAGCGGGAGTTTGGGAGCAGTACTTC. This codes for CASSKLAGVWEQYF.

The table lists this clone with a count of one. This chain joins TRBV18 and TRBJ2-5, with D possibly matching TRBD1 (5 bases). This CDR3 is 14 amino acids long. Trimming stripped 3 bases from V and 6 bases from J, with 14 bases between. Per the germline V gene, CDR1 is KGHSH and CDR2 is LQKENI. The CDR3 bases are TGTGCCAGCTCACCCGACCAACAGGTGAAGACCCAGTACTTC. Protein: CASSPDQQVKTQYF.

The J gene is TRBJ1-1, the V gene TRBV6-1; TRBD1 might be the D (6 bases). The CDR3 contains 13 residues. The V end lost 2 bases, the J end lost 3 bases, and 7 bases lay between the germline ends. Germline V CDR1 and CDR2: MNHNS, SASEGT. Here the CDR3 DNA reads TGTGCCAGCAGTGAATACAGGGACACTGAAGCTTTCTTT. This gives the protein CASSEYRDTEAFF.

This chain joins TRBV7-9 and TRBJ2-3; D possibly corresponds to TRBD2 (5 bases). CDR3 length: 13 residues. Germline loops: CDR1 SEHNR, CDR2 FQNEAQ (reference sequence). Trimming took off 5 bases at V and 4 bases at J, with 10 bases between the two ends. The CDR3 DNA follows: TGTGCCAGCAGCCCGGGGATGGCAGATACGCAGTATTTT. This encodes CASSPGMADTQYF.

V and J are TRBV18 and TRBJ1-3; D might be TRBD1 (5 bases). The ends were cut back, 4 bases at V and 0 bases at J, with 7 bases in the middle. CDR1 KGHSH and CDR2 LQKENI come from the germline V gene. The CDR3 is 14 residues long. This CDR3 is CASSLQGSGNTIYF. The CDR3 DNA sequence: TGTGCCAGCTCACTCCAGGGCTCTGGAAACACCATATATTTT.